The sequence of this TCR beta chain was determined in a study of T cell responses to AZD1222 COVID-19 vaccine. There are 15 residues in the CDR3. Germline V gives CDR1 SGHDT, CDR2 YYEEEE. V lost 1 base to trimming and J lost 7 bases; unmatched junction nucleotides: 5. General study results and limits: The donor group comprised mostly white British people and more females; the analysis possibly underestimated clonal diversity. Researchers took repertoire samples only after the peak T cell response had come.

Here immunoSEQ multiplex PCR was the method, and the copy in TCRdb shows in-frame clones only, minus some. The sample consists of approximately 100,000 clones, about 86% of them appearing once. As concerns this clone: Its specificity is unknown.

The source of this sequence is an adult in good health. The material sequenced was peripheral blood, taken on day 0 of AZD1222 vaccination. The chain employs TRBV5-6 and TRBJ2-1; 10 bases fit TRBD2. CDR3 sequence reads: CASSLTSGVGNEQFF. The DNA of the CDR3 is TGTGCCAGCAGCTTGACTAGCGGGGTTGGGAATGAGCAGTTCTTC.